These 11 T cell receptor beta chains share one sample of origin, sequenced in a study of blood T cell repertoires in COVID-19. The table came from immunoSEQ multiplex PCR; TCRdb's copy has only in-frame clones and leaves some out. This table holds over 200,000 clones, around 81% found once. Sequencing was done on a sample of PBMCs or T cells enriched from blood (not recorded which). These receptors were collected from a woman between 50 and 59 years old with acute COVID-19.

This rearrangement joins TRBV28 to TRBJ2-7; TRBD2 might be the D (6 bases). The ends were cut back, 8 bases at V and 5 bases at J, with 19 bases in the middle. The length of the CDR3 is 14 residues. Germline V gene sequence: CDR1 MDHEN, CDR2 SYDVKM. DNA of the CDR3: TGTGCCAGCCGTATACCCGGGAGTATCCACGAGCAGTACTTC. Translation gives CASRIPGSIHEQYF.

The genes are TRBV6-5 and TRBJ2-5, with 8 bases lining up with TRBD2. Per the germline V gene, CDR1 is MNHEY and CDR2 is SVGAGI. Trimming took 6 bases from V and 3 from J; bases not matched to a gene: 6. The CDR3 sequence is 14 residues long. CDR3 region: CASRLAGFKETQYF. The DNA of the CDR3 is TGTGCCAGCAGGTTAGCGGGATTCAAAGAGACCCAGTACTTC.

The sample holds one count of this clone. This chain connects TRBV18 to TRBJ2-1; TRBD1 agrees at 7 bases. CDR3 length: 16 residues. V lost 3 bases to trimming and J lost 7 bases; unmatched junction nucleotides: 12. Germline CDR1 is KGHSH and CDR2 is LQKENI. CDR3 residues: CASSPGQRSRGNEQFF. The DNA of the CDR3 is TGTGCCAGCTCACCGGGCCAAAGGTCCAGGGGGAATGAGCAGTTCTTC.

This chain links TRBV5-6 with TRBJ1-5; 10 bases align to TRBD1. There are 14 residues in the CDR3. Germline CDR1 and CDR2: SGHDT and YYEEEE. J was trimmed by 5 bases and V by 5 bases; bases with no gene match: 4. CDR3 nucleotide sequence: TGTGCCAGCAGTGGGACAGGGGATCATCAGCCCCAGCATTTT. This encodes CASSGTGDHQPQHF.

The sample holds one count of this clone. V usage is TRBV27 and J usage is TRBJ1-2, with D possibly being TRBD1 (6 bases). This CDR3 comprises 13 residues. Germline assignment: CDR1 MNHEY and CDR2 SMNVEV (reference sequence). Trimming took 6 bases from V and 3 from J, leaving 11 bases between them. The CDR3 here is CASRLGGDYGYTF. The CDR3 nucleotides read TGTGCCAGCAGGTTAGGGGGGGACTATGGCTACACCTTC.

CDR3: CASSTGTVSTDTQYF. In nucleotides, the CDR3 is TGTGCCAGCAGCACAGGGACCGTGAGCACAGATACGCAGTATTTT. The chain has TRBV7-2 and TRBJ2-3; weak D call: TRBD1 (6 bases). V lost 5 bases to trimming and J lost 0 bases, with 12 bases between them. The V gene's germline CDR1 is SGHTA and CDR2 FQGNSA. The CDR3 loop spans 15 amino acids.

This clone was picked up a small number of times. V and J are TRBV5-1 and TRBJ2-7; D may be TRBD2 (5 bases). Trimming left V 5 bases short and J 0 bases short, with 15 bases between. The germline gives CDR1 SGHRS, CDR2 YFSETQ. This CDR3 region has 15 residues. The CDR3 DNA follows: TGCGCCAGCAGTAGTAGCGAGTTAAGCTCCTACGAGCAGTACTTC. It encodes CASSSSELSSYEQYF.

The rearrangement uses TRBV12-5 and TRBJ2-7; D unresolved. The CDR3 consists of 13 residues. The V gene's germline CDR1 is LGHNT and CDR2 FRNRAP. V was trimmed by 2 bases and J by 6 bases, leaving 11 bases between them. Written as DNA, the CDR3 is TGTGCTAGTGGTTTGCGTTTAGATCTCGAGCAGTACTTC. This encodes CASGLRLDLEQYF.

The chain uses TRBV15 and TRBJ2-1, with TRBD2 matching over 13 bases. The CDR3 spans 19 residues. The V and J ends lost 2 bases and 5 bases, in that order; junction bases with no gene match: 12. From germline, CDR1 is LNHNV and CDR2 YYDKDF (reference sequence). The CDR3 nucleotides are TGTGCCACCAGCAGACACCTACTGACTAGCGGGAGGCTCGACAATGAGCAGTTCTTC. Residues: CATSRHLLTSGRLDNEQFF.

V and J are TRBV6-6 and TRBJ2-1; 8 positions match TRBD2. The CDR3 extends over 16 amino acids. V gave up 6 bases and J gave up 0 bases; unmatched junction bases: 7. CDR1 is MNHNY, CDR2 SVGAGI, per germline (reference sequence). The CDR3 spells CASRGVAGSSYNEQFF. The CDR3 DNA sequence: TGTGCCAGCAGGGGGGTAGCGGGGAGCTCCTACAATGAGCAGTTCTTC.

This clone was picked up one time. The chain combines TRBV14 with TRBJ2-1, with a tentative D call TRBD2 (6 bases). The CDR3 totals 14 residues. Germline-derived CDR1 and CDR2 are SGHDN and FVKESK. V was pared by 1 base and J by 6 bases, with 10 bases between. As DNA, the CDR3 is TGTGCCAGCAGCCAAGTTCAACTAGCCAATGAGCAGTTCTTC. It yields the protein CASSQVQLANEQFF.